A selection of T cell receptor beta chains follows, all from one sample in a study of blood T cell repertoires in COVID-19. Method: immunoSEQ multiplex PCR; TCRdb's copy keeps in-frame clones and lacks some. Of about 260,000 clones listed, 75% to 95% are singletons. The sequenced sample was peripheral blood. Every receptor here comes from a young adult with COVID-19, enrolled during active disease. CDR3s include the opening cysteine and the closing phenylalanine or tryptophan. A D gene is named only where the DNA matches it firmly. Clone size is stated in some rows and not others, as once, few, many or a class when expanded.

TGTGCCAGCTCACCACCGAGACAGGGCGGCACCGGGGAGCTGTTTTTT	CASSPPRQGGTGELFF	TRBD1	.	TRBJ2-2	TRBV18
TGTGCCAGTAGTTTCCAGGGGGCGAACGAAAAACTGTTTTTT	CASSFQGANEKLFF	TRBD1	.	TRBJ1-4	TRBV19
TGTGCCAGCAAATCACAGGGTCCCGGAAACACCATATATTTT	CASKSQGPGNTIYF	.	many	TRBJ1-3	TRBV2
TGTGCCAGCAGTGAACGGGTGGAAACTGAAGCTTTCTTT	CASSERVETEAFF	.	.	TRBJ1-1	TRBV6-1
TGTGCCAGCAGGACCCAAGGGGAGGGGGGAGAAAAACTGTTTTTT	CASRTQGEGGEKLFF	.	.	TRBJ1-4	TRBV28
TGTGCCAGCAGTTACGGGACAGTGAACACTGAAGCTTTCTTT	CASSYGTVNTEAFF	TRBD1	.	TRBJ1-1	TRBV6-5
TGTGCCAGCGGGGCTAGCGGAGAATACAATGAGCAGTTCTTC	CASGASGEYNEQFF	TRBD2	.	TRBJ2-1	TRBV7-9
TGTGCCAGCTCACCACTACCCTCAGGGGATACGCAGTATTTT	CASSPLPSGDTQYF	.	once	TRBJ2-3	TRBV18
TGTGCCAGCAGCTTAGCTACAGGCCCTAATGAAAAACTGTTTTTT	CASSLATGPNEKLFF	.	.	TRBJ1-4	TRBV7-6
TGCGCCAGCAGCTTGGACGGAGCCGGGTCTGGAAACACCATATATTTT	CASSLDGAGSGNTIYF	.	.	TRBJ1-3	TRBV5-1
TGTGCCACCTACGGGACAGGGCTGGACGAGCAGTACTTC	CATYGTGLDEQYF	TRBD1	.	TRBJ2-7	TRBV10-3
TGCGCCAGCAGTCGGGACATCGGGGAGACCCAGTACTTC	CASSRDIGETQYF	.	.	TRBJ2-5	TRBV5-1
TGTGCCATCAGTGAAATCGGTGCTAATGAGCAGTTCTTC	CAISEIGANEQFF	.	.	TRBJ2-1	TRBV10-3
TGTGCCAGTAGTATCAACCCGGGACAGGGGGCCAACCCACCCCTCCACTTT	CASSINPGQGANPPLHF	TRBD1	.	TRBJ1-6	TRBV19
TGTGCCAGCAGCCAAGATCTGGGAGGGGGGGTGGATGCTTTCTTT	CASSQDLGGGVDAFF	.	.	TRBJ1-1	TRBV3-1/TRBV3-2
TGTGCCAGCTCCCCTAGCGGGAGTGCAGATACGCAGTATTTT	CASSPSGSADTQYF	TRBD2	.	TRBJ2-3	TRBV6-5
TGTGCCAGCAGCTTGGACACCTCCTACGAGCAGTACTTC	CASSLDTSYEQYF	.	.	TRBJ2-7	TRBV5-6